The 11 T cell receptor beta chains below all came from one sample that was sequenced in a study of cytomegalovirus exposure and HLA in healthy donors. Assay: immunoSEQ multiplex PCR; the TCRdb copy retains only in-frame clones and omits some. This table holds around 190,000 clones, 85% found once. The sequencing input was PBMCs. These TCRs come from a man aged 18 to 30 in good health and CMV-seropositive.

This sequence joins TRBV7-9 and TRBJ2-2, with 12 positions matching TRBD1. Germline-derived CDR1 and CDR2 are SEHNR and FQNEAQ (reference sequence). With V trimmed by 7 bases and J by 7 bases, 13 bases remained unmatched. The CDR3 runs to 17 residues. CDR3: CASNRHGTGGSDGELFF. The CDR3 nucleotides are TGTGCCAGCAACCGTCACGGGACAGGGGGCTCAGACGGGGAGCTGTTTTTT.

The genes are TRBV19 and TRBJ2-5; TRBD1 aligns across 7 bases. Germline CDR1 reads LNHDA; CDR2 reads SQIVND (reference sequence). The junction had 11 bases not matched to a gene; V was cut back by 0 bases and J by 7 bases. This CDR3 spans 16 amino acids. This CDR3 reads CASSIDPRQGRGTQYF. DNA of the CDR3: TGTGCCAGTAGTATAGATCCCCGACAGGGTCGAGGGACCCAGTACTTC.

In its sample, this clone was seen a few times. CDR3 nucleotides: TGTGCCAGCAGCCCCTTGGGGGAGGATCAGCCCCAGCATTTT. As protein: CASSPLGEDQPQHF. The chain links TRBV28 to TRBJ1-5; weak D call: TRBD1 (5 bases). The CDR3 extends over 14 amino acids. The V end lost 6 bases, the J end lost 5 bases, and 14 bases lay between the germline ends. CDR1 MDHEN and CDR2 SYDVKM come from the germline V gene.

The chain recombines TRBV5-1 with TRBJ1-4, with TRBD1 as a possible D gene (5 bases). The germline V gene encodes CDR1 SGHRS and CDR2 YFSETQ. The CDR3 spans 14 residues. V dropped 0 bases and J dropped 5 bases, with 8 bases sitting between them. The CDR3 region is CASSLGGGNEKLFF. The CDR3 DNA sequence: TGCGCCAGCAGCTTGGGGGGGGGAAATGAAAAACTGTTTTTT.

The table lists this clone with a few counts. CDR3 residues: CASSGGTEAFF. CDR3 bases: TGTGCCAGCAGTGGGGGGACTGAAGCTTTCTTT. The chain uses TRBV6-6 and TRBJ1-1; D may be TRBD1 (5 bases). The ends were cut back, 5 bases at V and 5 bases at J, with 6 bases in the middle. The CDR3 length is 11 residues. Per the germline V gene, CDR1 is MNHNY and CDR2 is SVGAGI (reference sequence).

This CDR3 reads CASSYGIKPPGKLFF. In DNA form, the CDR3 reads TGTGCCAGCAGTTACGGTATCAAACCCCCGGGAAAACTGTTTTTT. This chain joins TRBV6-5 and TRBJ1-4; D remains unclear. CDR3 length: 15 residues. The V end was cut by 2 bases, the J end by 10 bases, with 17 bases between. Germline CDR1 reads MNHEY; CDR2 reads SVGAGI.

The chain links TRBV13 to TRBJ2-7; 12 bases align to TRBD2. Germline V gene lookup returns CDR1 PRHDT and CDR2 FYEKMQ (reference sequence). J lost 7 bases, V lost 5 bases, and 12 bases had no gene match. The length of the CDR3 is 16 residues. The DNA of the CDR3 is TGTGCCAGCAGCGGAGATACTAGCGGGGGGCGGTGGGAGCAGTACTTC. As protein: CASSGDTSGGRWEQYF. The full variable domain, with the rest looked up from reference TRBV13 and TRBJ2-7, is AAGVIQSPRHLIKEKRETATLKCYPIPRHDTVYWYQQGPGQDPQFLISFYEKMQSDKGSIPDRFSAQQFSDYHSELNMSSLELGDSALYFCASSGDTSGGRWEQYFGPGTRLTVT.

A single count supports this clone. For the CDR3, the DNA is TGTGCCAGCATCAACACGGGGGGACAGGGGGATTTAAATGAAAAACTGTTTTTT. Amino acids: CASINTGGQGDLNEKLFF. The chain uses TRBV28 and TRBJ1-4; TRBD1 matches 11 bases. There are 18 residues in the CDR3. The germline CDR1 and CDR2 sequences are MDHEN and SYDVKM. V lost 7 bases to trimming and J lost 5 bases; unmatched junction nucleotides: 15.

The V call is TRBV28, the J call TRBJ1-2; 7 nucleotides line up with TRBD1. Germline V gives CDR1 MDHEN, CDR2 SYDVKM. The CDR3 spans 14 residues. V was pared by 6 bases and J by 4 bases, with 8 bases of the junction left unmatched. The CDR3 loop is CASSDPGQIYGYTF. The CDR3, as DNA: TGTGCCAGCAGCGACCCGGGACAGATCTATGGCTACACCTTC.

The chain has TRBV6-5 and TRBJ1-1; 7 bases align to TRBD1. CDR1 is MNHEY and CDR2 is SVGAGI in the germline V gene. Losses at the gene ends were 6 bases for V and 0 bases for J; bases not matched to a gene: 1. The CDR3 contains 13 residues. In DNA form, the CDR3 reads TGTGCCAGCAGGGGACAGCTGAACACTGAAGCTTTCTTT. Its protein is CASRGQLNTEAFF.

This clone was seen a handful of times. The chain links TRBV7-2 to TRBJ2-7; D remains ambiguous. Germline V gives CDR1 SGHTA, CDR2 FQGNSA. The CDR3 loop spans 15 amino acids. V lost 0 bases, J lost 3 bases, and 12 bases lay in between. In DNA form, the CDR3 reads TGTGCCAGCAGCTTAGCGCCGGCGGATTACTACGAGCAGTACTTC. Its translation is CASSLAPADYYEQYF.